This TCR beta chain was retrieved from a study of blood T cell repertoires in COVID-19 (dated by TCRdb to 2018 to 2021). Regarding the research as a whole: Samples from collaborators originated in the United States, Italy and Spain and spanned both the acute and convalescent phases of COVID-19. The material from the prospective study consisted of cDNA or gDNA derived from T cells, B-cell-depleted T cells, or PBMCs. Deeply sampled blood TCRbeta repertoires from subjects exposed to, actively infected with, or recovered from COVID-19 were included in the dataset. The repertoires were made available in a free public database intended to serve as a resource for research on the immune response to SARS-CoV-2. Samples were obtained from the ongoing ImmuneRACE study (first 160 participants) and from over 1,000 subjects provided by 6 global collaborators. Nearly every sample came with metadata listing a de-identified subject ID, COVID-19 status, age in years and sex. HLA class I and class II types, where available, came from metadata supplied by the sample provider rather than from assay-based typing. What the research found in general, with its limitations: The amount of clinical and demographic metadata varied by source and participant and was provided uncurated.

TCRbeta CDR3 regions were amplified from genomic DNA by means of the immunoSEQ Assay, a bias-controlled multiplex PCR. Concerning the study's data processing: The number of nucleated cells in each sample was estimated from the amplification of reference gene primers within the assay. To quantify the absolute abundance of each unique TCRbeta CDR3 rearrangement, sequence reads were collapsed and filtered. For each sample, productive Simpson clonality was calculated as the square root of Simpson's diversity index across productive rearrangements. The table comes from immuneACCESS by way of TCRdb, which keeps in-frame sequences with V and J called. Part of the clones is missing from these tables; in studies checked, under half for an unresolved V gene and the rest for unknown reasons. D and trimming were read from the DNA, whereas the V and J calls and clone size are those reported in that table. In this sample the table shows 15,000 to 17,000 clones, about 80% of which occur a single time. 30% to 35% of the sample is taken by the ten largest.

The collaborating institutions used their own protocols to collect whole blood in K2EDTA tubes. For TCRbeta analysis, collaborator samples were shipped as frozen whole blood, as isolated PBMCs, or as DNA extracted from either sample type. About this clone itself: This clone's antigen is unknown. It has no much larger one-base neighbor in the sample; base qualities were not kept.

The receptor's source is an older man with active or convalescent COVID-19. The sequencing input was peripheral blood.

This receptor has the CDR3 CATSDSGQYSYEQYF. The DNA is TGTGCCACCAGTGATTCTGGACAGTACTCCTACGAGCAGTACTTC. The chain is encoded by TRBV24-1 joined to TRBJ2-7; TRBD1 is possibly the D segment (6 matching bases). V and J lose 2 bases and 0 bases, and a span of 10 bases separates them. CDR3 length: 15 amino acids, cysteine to phenylalanine. Only the CDR3 portion is preserved as DNA: 45 bases, with reading frame beginning at the first base. CDR1 KGHDR and CDR2 SFDVKD were looked up in the germline V gene.